A selection of T cell receptor beta chains follows, all from one sample in a study of T cell responses to AZD1222 COVID-19 vaccine. Profiled with immunoSEQ multiplex PCR; TCRdb holds only in-frame clones, not every one. The sample lists about 110,000 clones, 90% occurring once. Material: peripheral blood, obtained on day 0 of AZD1222 vaccination. The receptors here all came from an adult in good health. Both conserved end residues are trimmed from each CDR3. A D gene is named only where the DNA matches it firmly. Rows give clone size only sometimes, using once, few, many, or a class for an expanded clone.

v_gene | d_gene | abundance | CDR3aa
TRBV7-2 | TRBD2 | . | ASSRSGAYQETQY
TRBV5-1 | . | . | ASSPDGGPLGTEAF
TRBV5-5 | . | . | ASSFQGGTEAF
TRBV5-8 | . | . | ASSLDGISPSTEAF
TRBV5-1 | . | . | ASSLEPNTEAF
TRBV24-1 | . | . | ATRDSGGTGELF
TRBV27 | . | . | ASSVGAFQPQH
TRBV24-1 | . | . | ATSALGRKGETQY
TRBV7-9 | TRBD2 | . | ASSLTSGRYTGELF
TRBV15 | . | . | ATSRGEGGYT
TRBV10-3 | TRBD1 | . | ATSGTEGRTNYGYT
TRBV5-1 | TRBD1 | . | ASRPGQGYEQY
TRBV19 | . | . | ASSPQISGANVLT
TRBV27 | . | . | ASSLGVSNQPQH
TRBV2 | TRBD1 | . | ASTKGQGEAF
TRBV5-6 | TRBD1 | . | ASSPLDREGTEAF
TRBV18 | TRBD1 | . | ASSTAGGLQPQH
TRBV3-1/TRBV3-2 | . | . | ASSQGGRFSYEQY
TRBV19 | . | . | ASTPGGLAVYNEQF
TRBV6-5 | . | few | ASSYLGQNTEAF
TRBV6-6 | . | . | ASSRGQTPGNTIY
TRBV28 | . | . | ASKGPNTEAF
TRBV5-1 | TRBD1 | . | ASSRQGETQY
TRBV5-1 | TRBD1 | once | ASSWRQGATSSYNEQF
TRBV7-2 | . | once | ASSTSGTTRYIQY
TRBV2 | . | . | ASTPGYGYT
TRBV5-5 | . | . | ASSWDNYEQY
TRBV5-8 | TRBD1 | . | ASSRTGGSEQY